The clone carrying this T cell receptor (beta chain) came up once. This entry comes from a study of technical replicates of blood from several donors. The CDR3 totals 14 residues. V trimming: 7 bases; J trimming: 5 bases; junction bases outside the gene matches: 7. Germline V gene data show CDR1 as SQVTM and CDR2 as ANQGSEA. The assay was immunoSEQ multiplex PCR, and TCRdb's table has in-frame clones only and misses some. The data show 100,000 or so clones, with roughly 96% seen just once and 0.2% to 0.25% held by the top ten. This chain links TRBV29-1 with TRBJ2-1, with 11 bases matching TRBD2. The sequencing sample was made of T cells isolated from PBMCs. This receptor was obtained from a human donor in good health. The CDR3 protein is CSALPGLADNEQFF. The CDR3 coding sequence is TGCAGCGCTCTGCCGGGACTAGCGGACAATGAGCAGTTCTTC.